Listed below are T cell receptor beta chains from one sample, sequenced in a study of PD-1 blockade in classical Hodgkin lymphoma. Profiled with immunoSEQ multiplex PCR; TCRdb holds only in-frame clones, not every one. The table lists about 15,000 clones, roughly 86% of them singletons. Sequenced material: peripheral blood mononuclear cells (PBMCs), taken at baseline. These receptors were obtained from a human donor with classical Hodgkin lymphoma. CDR3s include the opening cysteine and the closing phenylalanine or tryptophan. Fields, in order: V gene, D gene, clone size, J gene, CDR3 protein, CDR3 DNA. D genes are given only for firm matches. The listing skips clone size in some rows; elsewhere it reads once, few, many or a size class.

TRBV19	NA	NA	TRBJ2-3	CASTLSGSTTDTQYF	TGTGCCAGTACCCTAAGTGGATCCACCACAGATACGCAGTATTTT
TRBV28	TRBD1	NA	TRBJ1-1	CASSLGKGATEAFF	TGTGCCAGCAGTTTAGGGAAGGGGGCAACTGAAGCTTTCTTT
TRBV9	TRBD1	NA	TRBJ2-7	CASSVGTGDEQYF	TGTGCCAGCAGCGTAGGAACAGGGGACGAGCAGTACTTC
TRBV7-9	NA	NA	TRBJ1-2	CASSLVGDMAYGYTF	TGTGCCAGCAGCCTTGTCGGAGACATGGCCTATGGCTACACCTTC
TRBV7-8	TRBD2	NA	TRBJ2-2	CASSNSGTINTGELFF	TGTGCCAGCAGCAATAGCGGGACAATAAACACCGGGGAGCTGTTTTTT
TRBV11-3	NA	NA	TRBJ2-1	CASSLDQVPGNEQFF	TGTGCCAGCAGCTTAGATCAGGTCCCAGGGAATGAGCAGTTCTTC
TRBV27	NA	NA	TRBJ1-6	CASSIDLLGHNSPLHF	TGTGCCAGCAGTATCGACTTACTTGGGCATAATTCACCCCTCCACTTT
TRBV6-6	NA	NA	TRBJ1-5	CASSRGGESQPQHF	TGTGCCAGCAGTAGGGGAGGGGAGAGTCAGCCCCAGCATTTT
TRBV7-2	NA	NA	TRBJ1-4	CATERSPGEKLFF	TGTGCCACCGAGAGGTCCCCGGGAGAAAAACTGTTTTTT
TRBV4-3	TRBD2	NA	TRBJ2-7	CASSQDWASGVYEQYF	TGCGCCAGCAGCCAAGATTGGGCTAGCGGGGTTTACGAGCAGTACTTC
TRBV7-2	TRBD2	NA	TRBJ2-3	CASSSIAGGVTDTQYF	TGTGCCAGCAGCTCTATAGCGGGGGGGGTCACAGATACGCAGTATTTT
TRBV5-4	NA	NA	TRBJ2-5	CASSLEAGEQETQYF	TGTGCCAGCAGCTTGGAGGCCGGGGAACAAGAGACCCAGTACTTC
TRBV18	TRBD1	few	TRBJ1-2	CASSPESGGDYGYTF	TGTGCCAGCTCACCCGAGTCAGGGGGAGATTATGGCTACACCTTC
TRBV28	NA	NA	TRBJ1-4	CASSLLGAGNEKLFF	TGTGCCAGCAGTTTGTTGGGGGCGGGTAATGAAAAACTGTTTTTT
TRBV10-2	NA	once	TRBJ1-1	CATRRGNTEAFF	TGCGCCACCCGCAGGGGGAACACTGAAGCTTTCTTT
TRBV9	NA	NA	TRBJ2-3	CASSVATGTQGTDTQYF	TGTGCCAGCAGCGTAGCCACCGGGACCCAAGGCACAGATACGCAGTATTTT
TRBV29-1	TRBD1	NA	TRBJ1-1	CSVTGQGVNTEAFF	TGCAGCGTTACCGGACAGGGAGTAAACACTGAAGCTTTCTTT
TRBV19	NA	NA	TRBJ2-1	CASSILGASYNEQFF	TGTGCCAGTAGTATTCTGGGAGCGTCCTACAATGAGCAGTTCTTC
TRBV4-3	TRBD1	NA	TRBJ2-7	CASSPRGQGGSYEQYF	TGCGCCAGCAGCCCCCGAGGACAGGGAGGCTCCTACGAGCAGTACTTC
TRBV19	NA	NA	TRBJ1-5	CASSIRVSNQPQHF	TGTGCCAGTAGTATAAGAGTTAGCAATCAGCCCCAGCATTTT
TRBV11-2	NA	NA	TRBJ1-2	CASSPGLYYGYTF	TGTGCCAGCAGCCCGGGACTATACTATGGCTACACCTTC
TRBV5-1	NA	NA	TRBJ2-5	CASSLAAGAGRFLETQYF	TGCGCCAGCAGCTTGGCTGCAGGAGCTGGGAGGTTTTTAGAGACCCAGTACTTC
TRBV10-3	NA	once	TRBJ1-5	CAISESQDRNQPQHF	TGTGCCATCAGTGAGTCCCAGGACAGAAATCAGCCCCAGCATTTT
TRBV6-6	NA	NA	TRBJ1-1	CASSSNKLTDTEAFF	TGTGCCAGCAGTTCGAATAAACTTACGGACACTGAAGCTTTCTTT
TRBV5-1	TRBD2	NA	TRBJ2-1	CASSSHLAGAVDEQFF	TGCGCCAGCAGCTCCCATCTAGCGGGAGCTGTTGATGAGCAGTTCTTC
TRBV2	NA	once	TRBJ2-2	CASSSLEDTGELFF	TGTGCCAGCAGTAGTCTAGAGGACACCGGGGAGCTGTTTTTT
TRBV7-9	TRBD1	once	TRBJ2-7	CASSDSRQGYEQYF	TGTGCCAGCAGCGATTCTCGACAGGGCTACGAGCAGTACTTC